These 17 T cell receptor beta chains were all obtained from the same sample, sequenced in a study of blood T cell repertoires in COVID-19 (TCRdb year 2020). The library was obtained by the immunoSEQ multiplex PCR assay. Here the immuneACCESS table is served through TCRdb, limited to in-frame sequences with V and J called. Missing clones are a known gap in these copies; in checked studies unresolved V genes cover under half, and the rest lacks a known reason. Counted in this sample were over 150,000 clones; roughly 85% of them appeared once. The ten top clones hold over 2% of the sample. The sequenced sample was peripheral blood. The receptor source for this set is an elderly woman with acute or convalescent COVID-19.

This chain connects TRBV6-5 to TRBJ1-5, with a possible D match to TRBD1 (5 bases). Trimming removed 6 bases at V and 4 bases at J, with 13 bases between. This CDR3 region has 14 residues. The germline gives CDR1 MNHEY, CDR2 SVGAGI. CDR3 nucleotides: TGTGCCAGCAGAGCCGCGGGGGATAATCAGCCCCAGCATTTT. This encodes CASRAAGDNQPQHF.

The chain links TRBV18 to TRBJ1-2; D unclear. This CDR3 spans 15 amino acids. Germline V gene data show CDR1 as KGHSH and CDR2 as LQKENI. Trimming shortened V by 0 bases and J by 0 bases, and 8 bases separated the two germline ends. For the CDR3, the DNA is TGTGCCAGCTCACCACCGGTTGGAGCTAACTATGGCTACACCTTC. Protein sequence: CASSPPVGANYGYTF.

The J gene is TRBJ2-3, the V gene TRBV5-1, with 10 bases aligning to TRBD2. CDR3 length: 17 amino acids. Germline V gene data show CDR1 as SGHRS and CDR2 as YFSETQ. V dropped 4 bases and J dropped 2; count of bases not matched to a gene: 10. The CDR3 protein is CASSRSGTSDTTDTQYF. CDR3 nucleotides: TGCGCCAGCAGCAGGTCCGGGACTAGCGACACCACAGATACGCAGTATTTT.

The chain has TRBV11-2 and TRBJ1-2, with 7 bases matching TRBD1. The germline V gene encodes CDR1 SGHAT and CDR2 FQNNGV. The CDR3 sequence is 14 residues long. The J segment lost 0 bases and the V segment lost 10 bases, leaving 8 bases of the junction unmatched. The CDR3 region has the DNA TGTGCCACCGTCCGAGACAGGGCTAACTATGGCTACACCTTC. Protein: CATVRDRANYGYTF. The complete variable domain, with remaining parts taken from reference TRBV11-2 and TRBJ1-2, reads EAGVAQSPRYKIIEKRQSVAFWCNPISGHATLYWYQQILGQGPKLLIQFQNNGVVDDSQLPKDRFSAERLKGVDSTLKIQPAKLEDSAVYLCATVRDRANYGYTFGSGTRLTVV.

This chain links TRBV28 with TRBJ1-2, with 7 bases fitting TRBD1. CDR1 and CDR2 from the germline V gene are MDHEN and SYDVKM. The V and J ends lost 8 bases and 7 bases, in that order; junction bases with no gene match: 4. The CDR3 length is 11 residues. The CDR3 here is CASRDRAGYTF. DNA for the CDR3: TGTGCCAGCCGGGACAGAGCTGGCTACACCTTC.

This chain connects TRBV19 to TRBJ1-5, with D possibly being TRBD1 (6 bases). CDR3 length: 14 residues. CDR1 and CDR2 from the germline V gene are LNHDA and SQIVND (reference sequence). The V end lost 2 bases, the J end lost 2 bases, and 7 bases lay between the germline ends. The CDR3: CASSISGGNQPQHF. CDR3 DNA: TGTGCCAGTAGTATATCAGGGGGCAATCAGCCCCAGCATTTT.

This sequence joins TRBV28 and TRBJ2-7; no definite D call. This CDR3 region has 13 residues. Trimming removed 5 bases at V and 3 bases at J, with 11 bases between. CDR1 and CDR2 (germline): MDHEN, SYDVKM. CDR3 in amino acids: CASSLRTGYEQYF. The CDR3 DNA follows: TGTGCCAGCAGTCTGAGAACGGGCTACGAGCAGTACTTC.

The gene calls are TRBV11-2 and TRBJ2-1, with D possibly TRBD1 on 6 matching bases. Germline V gene sequence: CDR1 SGHAT, CDR2 FQNNGV. Trimming shortened V by 5 bases and J by 0 bases, and 14 bases separated the two germline ends. CDR3 length: 16 residues. CDR3 coding DNA: TGTGCCAGCAGCCCTATCGACAGGAGCTCCTACAATGAGCAGTTCTTC. Its translation is CASSPIDRSSYNEQFF.

The V gene is TRBV2, the J gene TRBJ2-2, with 11 bases aligning to TRBD2. V was pared by 1 base and J by 6 bases, with 7 bases of the junction left unmatched. The CDR3 is 17 amino acids. In germline, CDR1 is SNHLY, CDR2 FYNNEI. The CDR3 DNA reads TGTGCCAGCAGTGAAGGAATTAGCGGGGGGGCCCCCGGGGAGCTGTTTTTT. Amino acids: CASSEGISGGAPGELFF.

The rearrangement uses TRBV12-3 or TRBV12-4 and TRBJ2-7, with a tentative D call TRBD1 (5 bases). Trimming took 1 base from V and 1 from J, leaving 5 bases between them. This CDR3 has 13 amino acids. The CDR3 protein is CASSLGQSYEQYF. The DNA of the CDR3 is TGTGCCAGCAGTTTAGGACAGTCCTACGAGCAGTACTTC.

The CDR3 nucleotides are TGTGCCACCAGCAGAGCCCAGGGCCGAGCTAGGTTGGAGACCCAGTACTTC. Translated: CATSRAQGRARLETQYF. The chain combines TRBV15 with TRBJ2-5; D might be TRBD1 (5 bases). CDR1 is LNHNV, CDR2 YYDKDF, per germline (reference sequence). There are 17 residues in the CDR3. Trimming removed 1 base at V and 5 bases at J, with 20 bases between.

The count of this clone is one. This chain joins TRBV5-1 and TRBJ2-5, with D possibly being TRBD2 (6 bases). Trimming shortened V by 4 bases and J by 0 bases, and 16 bases separated the two germline ends. The germline CDR1 and CDR2 sequences are SGHRS and YFSETQ. The CDR3 covers 16 residues. The CDR3 DNA follows: TGCGCCAGCAGCCCGCGGAGGGACGCACACCAAGAGACCCAGTACTTC. Its protein is CASSPRRDAHQETQYF.

The chain recombines TRBV6-5 with TRBJ1-5; TRBD1 might be the D (6 bases). This CDR3 region has 15 residues. V lost 7 bases and J lost 9, with 22 bases in between. The V gene's germline CDR1 is MNHEY and CDR2 SVGAGI. In DNA, the CDR3 is TGTGCCAGCATTAAACGGACGGGGGGCGTATTGCCCCAGCATTTT. This gives the protein CASIKRTGGVLPQHF.

This chain connects TRBV6-5 to TRBJ2-5; TRBD1 agrees at 7 bases. CDR1 MNHEY and CDR2 SVGAGI come from the germline V gene. This CDR3 has 13 amino acids. V was pared by 7 bases and J by 0 bases, with 2 bases of the junction left unmatched. The CDR3 protein is CASKGTDQETQYF. CDR3 DNA sequence: TGTGCCAGCAAGGGGACAGACCAAGAGACCCAGTACTTC.

V gene TRBV12-3 or TRBV12-4 combines with J gene TRBJ2-7, with D perhaps TRBD1 (6 bases). There are 12 residues in the CDR3. Trimming took 5 bases from V and 1 from J, leaving 6 bases between them. CDR3 residues: CASSDRSYEQYF. CDR3 DNA sequence: TGTGCCAGCAGTGACAGGTCCTACGAGCAGTACTTC.

V gene TRBV7-2 combines with J gene TRBJ2-3; D might be TRBD1 (5 bases). Germline V gene sequence: CDR1 SGHTA, CDR2 FQGNSA. CDR3 length: 14 residues. V lost 3 bases, J lost 2 bases, and 9 bases lay in between. DNA for the CDR3: TGTGCCAGCAGCTTCAAAGGGGCCACAGATACGCAGTATTTT. Its translation is CASSFKGATDTQYF.

This clone was recorded a few times. The genes are TRBV5-5 and TRBJ1-1; 7 bases line up with TRBD1. The CDR3 length is 14 residues. CDR1 SGHKS and CDR2 YYEKEE come from the germline V gene (reference sequence). Unmatched junction bases numbered 3, after V lost 0 bases and J lost 4 bases. The CDR3 loop reads CASSLGQGFTEAFF. CDR3 sequence (DNA): TGTGCCAGCAGCTTGGGACAGGGTTTCACTGAAGCTTTCTTT.